This T cell receptor beta chain was recorded in a study of early T cells in non-severe SARS-CoV-2 infection. Germline V gene sequence: CDR1 LNHDA, CDR2 SQIVND (reference sequence). The CDR3 is 13 amino acids. Trimming stripped 2 bases from V and 7 bases from J, with 9 bases between. This clonotype appeared many times. MiXCR, applied by TCRdb to the 5' RACE reads, yields one record per CDR3 protein. The table lists 35,000 to 40,000 distinct CDR3 sequences, roughly 6.2% of them singletons. This sequence joins TRBV19 and TRBJ1-5; maybe TRBD1 (5 bases). The sequencing input was whole blood. This receptor was taken from an adult who was a healthcare worker with PCR-confirmed SARS-CoV-2 infection or an uninfected control (not recorded which). CDR3 residues: CASSITGRQPQHF. CDR3 DNA sequence: TGTGCCAGTAGTATAACAGGACGACAGCCCCAGCATTTT.